The 21 T cell receptor beta chains given below trace back to one sample, sequenced in a study of blood T cell repertoires in COVID-19. Assay used: immunoSEQ multiplex PCR; TCRdb lists only in-frame clones, some missing. The sample holds roughly 67,000 clones; 70% to 90% are singletons and the top ten take approximately 3.7%. Sequenced material: peripheral blood. The receptors stem from a man between 50 and 59 years old with acute or convalescent COVID-19.

The genes are TRBV25-1 and TRBJ1-1; a weak D match, TRBD1 (5 bases). Trimming left V 3 bases short and J 5 bases short, with 13 bases between. The CDR3 extends over 14 amino acids. From germline, CDR1 is MGHDK and CDR2 SYGVNS. CDR3 bases: TGTGCCAGCAGTGATAGCCAGGGAGGGACTGAAGCTTTCTTT. Its translation is CASSDSQGGTEAFF.

The chain uses TRBV5-1 and TRBJ1-6; 8 bases line up with TRBD1. From germline, CDR1 is SGHRS and CDR2 YFSETQ. Losses at the gene ends were 4 bases for V and 6 bases for J; bases not matched to a gene: 3. The CDR3 has 14 amino acids. The CDR3 loop reads CASSGTGSNSPLHF. The CDR3 DNA reads TGCGCCAGCAGCGGGACAGGCTCTAATTCACCCCTCCACTTT.

This clone appeared once. This chain links TRBV5-1 with TRBJ1-1; 7 bases map to TRBD1. V gave up 4 bases and J gave up 1 base; unmatched junction bases: 7. Germline CDR1 SGHRS, CDR2 YFSETQ. This CDR3 is 15 amino acids long. CDR3: CASSPTTGQNTEAFF. For the CDR3, the DNA is TGCGCCAGCAGCCCGACGACAGGGCAGAACACTGAAGCTTTCTTT.

The chain carries TRBV20-1 and TRBJ2-7; the D gene is possibly TRBD1 (6 bases). Per the germline V gene, CDR1 is DFQATT and CDR2 is SNEGSKA (reference sequence). V lost 5 bases and J 3 bases, leaving 8 bases between the germline ends. The CDR3 loop spans 11 amino acids. In DNA form, the CDR3 reads TGCAGTGCTGGACAGTTCTACGAGCAGTACTTC. Translation gives CSAGQFYEQYF.

This clone has just one count. The J gene is TRBJ2-1, the V gene TRBV11-2; D may be TRBD1 (6 bases). The CDR3 covers 16 residues. The germline V gene encodes CDR1 SGHAT and CDR2 FQNNGV. The V gene lost 1 base and the J gene lost 5 bases, with 15 bases spanning the gap. For the CDR3, the DNA is TGTGCCAGCAGCTTAGCGTATGGGGGCGAAAACAATGAGCAGTTCTTC. Translating gives CASSLAYGGENNEQFF.

The genes are TRBV30 and TRBJ1-2; the match to TRBD1 covers 7 bases. Germline CDR1 is GTSNPN and CDR2 is SVGIG (reference sequence). The V and J ends lost 2 bases and 3 bases, in that order; junction bases with no gene match: 6. The CDR3 runs to 14 residues. The CDR3 protein is CAWSPGQNYYGYTF. CDR3 DNA: TGTGCCTGGAGTCCGGGACAGAACTACTATGGCTACACCTTC.

This chain links TRBV19 with TRBJ2-7; D perhaps matches TRBD1 (6 bases). The V gene's germline CDR1 is LNHDA and CDR2 SQIVND (reference sequence). Trimming shortened V by 6 bases and J by 7 bases, and 13 bases separated the two germline ends. This CDR3 has 12 amino acids. CDR3 sequence (DNA): TGTGCCAGTAGCATACAGGGATCGGAGCAGTACTTC. It yields the protein CASSIQGSEQYF.

V usage is TRBV28 and J usage is TRBJ2-7; TRBD1 matches 9 bases. Germline V gene lookup returns CDR1 MDHEN and CDR2 SYDVKM. This CDR3 contains 14 residues. J gave up 3 bases and V 6 bases, and 6 bases lay outside the gene matches. CDR3 region: CASRSQGADYEQYF. The CDR3 DNA sequence: TGTGCCAGCAGGTCACAGGGGGCGGACTACGAGCAGTACTTC.

The chain uses TRBV13 and TRBJ2-5; TRBD2 matches 8 bases. The CDR3 consists of 16 residues. The V and J ends lost 5 bases and 5 bases, in that order; junction bases with no gene match: 13. Germline V gene sequence: CDR1 PRHDT, CDR2 FYEKMQ (reference sequence). For the CDR3, the DNA is TGTGCCAGCAGCCAGTGGTCGGGACTAGAGACGGAGACCCAGTACTTC. Its protein is CASSQWSGLETETQYF.

The table lists this clone with a count of one. The gene calls are TRBV19 and TRBJ1-2; D remains ambiguous. CDR3 length equals 12 residues. V was cut by 2 bases and J by 10 bases, with 11 bases left in between. Germline V lookup: CDR1 LNHDA, CDR2 SQIVND (reference sequence). Here the CDR3 reads CASSIYEQFYTF. The DNA of the CDR3 is TGTGCCAGTAGTATATACGAACAGTTCTACACCTTC.

This chain links TRBV19 with TRBJ2-7; a weak D match, TRBD2 (5 bases). V was clipped by 1 base and J by 0 bases, with 7 bases between them. This CDR3 has 14 amino acids. CDR1 is LNHDA and CDR2 is SQIVND in the germline V gene (reference sequence). The CDR3 DNA is TGTGCCAGTAGTATAGGTGGGAGCTCCTACGAGCAGTACTTC. Translated, it gives CASSIGGSSYEQYF.

This chain uses TRBV10-3 with TRBJ2-1, with a possible D match to TRBD2 (7 bases). The V end lost 2 bases, the J end lost 2 bases, and 10 bases lay between the germline ends. CDR1 and CDR2 (germline): ENHRY, SYGVKD. CDR3 length equals 15 residues. The CDR3 loop reads CAISERGAAYNEQFF. CDR3 nucleotide sequence: TGTGCCATCAGTGAGCGGGGGGCCGCCTACAATGAGCAGTTCTTC.

The chain is built from TRBV7-8 and TRBJ2-7, with 11 bases lining up with TRBD2. Trimming took 1 base from V and 9 from J; bases not matched to a gene: 8. The CDR3 sequence is 15 residues long. Looked up from germline, CDR1 is SGHVS and CDR2 is FQNEAQ. The CDR3 coding sequence is TGTGCCAGCAGCTTAGGAGCACTAGCGGGAGAGGTGCAGTACTTC. This sequence encodes CASSLGALAGEVQYF.

The rearrangement uses TRBV9 and TRBJ2-3; 8 positions agree with TRBD1. CDR1 SGDLS and CDR2 YYNGEE come from the germline V gene. J gave up 6 bases and V 4 bases, and 13 bases lay outside the gene matches. The length of the CDR3 is 16 residues. The CDR3, as DNA: TGTGCCAGCAGCTTAAGGACAGGGCAAGTGGTGGATACGCAGTATTTT. Protein: CASSLRTGQVVDTQYF.

The chain combines TRBV5-1 with TRBJ2-2; the D gene is possibly TRBD1 (5 bases). V was pared by 0 bases and J by 2 bases, with 11 bases between. Germline V gives CDR1 SGHRS, CDR2 YFSETQ. The CDR3 has 16 residues. The CDR3: CASSLDGRVNTGELFF. CDR3 nucleotides: TGCGCCAGCAGCTTGGATGGCAGGGTTAACACCGGGGAGCTGTTTTTT.

V and J are TRBV14 and TRBJ1-2, with 9 bases fitting TRBD1. The CDR3 covers 16 residues. Germline V CDR1 and CDR2: SGHDN, FVKESK. The ends lost 4 bases at V and 5 bases at J; junction bases unmatched: 11. In DNA, the CDR3 is TGTGCCAGCAGCCCTCACACAGGGGGCTTTGGTTATGGCTACACCTTC. Translating gives CASSPHTGGFGYGYTF.

This clone appeared a few times. The chain employs TRBV4-1 and TRBJ1-2; TRBD1 aligns across 9 bases. The germline CDR1 and CDR2 sequences are MGHRA and YSYEKL. The CDR3 contains 17 residues. The ends lost 0 bases at V and 0 bases at J; junction bases unmatched: 5. CDR3 sequence (DNA): TGCGCCAGCAGCCAAGATTTCGGGACAGGGACTAACTATGGCTACACCTTC. Its translation is CASSQDFGTGTNYGYTF.

The rearrangement uses TRBV18 and TRBJ2-1, with TRBD2 matching 8 bases. The CDR3 runs 16 residues. Per the germline V gene, CDR1 is KGHSH and CDR2 is LQKENI. V dropped 4 bases and J dropped 6; count of bases not matched to a gene: 11. The CDR3 reads CASSHSELAASNEQFF. CDR3 nucleotide sequence: TGTGCCAGCTCACATAGCGAACTAGCGGCTTCCAATGAGCAGTTCTTC.

This chain connects TRBV20-1 to TRBJ1-1; D is uncertain. CDR1 is DFQATT, CDR2 SNEGSKA, per germline (reference sequence). Trimming took 6 bases from V and 1 from J, leaving 3 bases between them. The CDR3 is 10 residues long. CDR3 nucleotides: TGCAGTGCCCGGAACACTGAAGCTTTCTTT. It codes for CSARNTEAFF.

This chain uses TRBV3-1 (or the pseudogene TRBV3-2) with TRBJ2-2, with D hard to call. Looked up from germline, CDR1 is LGHDT and CDR2 is YNNKEL (reference sequence). The V end was cut by 1 base, the J end by 2 bases, with 8 bases between. The CDR3 runs to 15 residues. The CDR3 reads CASSQVTSNTGELFF. CDR3 DNA: TGTGCCAGCAGCCAAGTCACTTCTAACACCGGGGAGCTGTTTTTT.

The chain recombines TRBV11-3 with TRBJ2-7, with D uncertain. CDR1 is SGHNT, CDR2 YENEEA, per germline. The V end was cut by 5 bases, the J end by 3 bases, with 5 bases between. The CDR3 is 11 amino acids. The CDR3 loop is CASSVHYEQYF. Written as DNA, the CDR3 is TGTGCCAGCAGCGTACACTACGAGCAGTACTTC.